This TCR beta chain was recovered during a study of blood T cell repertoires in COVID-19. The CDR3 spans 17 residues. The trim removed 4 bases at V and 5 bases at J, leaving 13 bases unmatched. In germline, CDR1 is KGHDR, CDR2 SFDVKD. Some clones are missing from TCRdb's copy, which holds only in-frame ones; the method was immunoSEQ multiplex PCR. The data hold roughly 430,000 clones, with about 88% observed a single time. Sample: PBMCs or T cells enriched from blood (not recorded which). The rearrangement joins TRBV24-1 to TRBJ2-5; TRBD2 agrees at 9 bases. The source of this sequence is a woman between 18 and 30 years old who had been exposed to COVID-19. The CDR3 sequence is CATSDPWTSATRETQYF. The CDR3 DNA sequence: TGTGCCACCAGTGACCCATGGACTAGCGCTACTCGGGAGACCCAGTACTTC.